The clone carrying this T cell receptor (beta chain) was seen repeatedly, ten times or more. What it binds is not known. The CDR3 runs 15 residues. Germline V gene lookup returns CDR1 SGHNT and CDR2 YYREEE (reference sequence). Deletions cut 0 bases from V and 3 bases from J, with 12 bases between. The sample belongs to a study of human T cells and chemical hapten exposure. Findings of the study overall: With alopecia, donors may have immune responses unlike healthy people's. Significantly more large CDR3 similarity clusters were formed by expanded TCRs than by controls.

The time point denotes: pre-sensitization, week 0. Documented treatment: therapeutic diphenylcyclopropenone sensitization with weekly scalp DPC. Blood sampling occurred before each patch-test application. The study enrolled 18 to 70-year-old alopecia patients suitable for DPC. TCRdb ran MiXCR on the RACE reads and lists one entry per CDR3 protein. The table shows about 92,000 distinct CDR3 sequences, with 8% to 10% occurring only once. The genes are TRBV5-4 and TRBJ1-1; maybe TRBD1 (5 bases). The specimen was whole blood, collected in connection with sensitization to the hapten diphenylcyclopropenone (DPC). The origin of this receptor is a woman aged 40-49 years with alopecia areata. Some clones in this sample may be carry-over from other donors' samples. The CDR3 DNA is TGTGCCAGCAGCTTGGCCAGCGGGGGGGACACTGAAGCTTTCTTT. Its protein is CASSLASGGDTEAFF.